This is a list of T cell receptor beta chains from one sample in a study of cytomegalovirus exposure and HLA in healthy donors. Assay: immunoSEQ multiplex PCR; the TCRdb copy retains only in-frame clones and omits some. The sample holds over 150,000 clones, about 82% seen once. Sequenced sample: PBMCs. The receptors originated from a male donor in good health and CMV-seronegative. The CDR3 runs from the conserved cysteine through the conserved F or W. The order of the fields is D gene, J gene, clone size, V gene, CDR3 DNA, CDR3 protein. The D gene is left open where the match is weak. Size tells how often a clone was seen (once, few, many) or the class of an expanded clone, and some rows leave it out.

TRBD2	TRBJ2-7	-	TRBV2	TGTGCCAGCCCCCCGGGGGGGGGCGGGACGGGCGAGCAGTACTTC	CASPPGGGGTGEQYF
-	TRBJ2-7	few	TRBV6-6	TGTGCCAGCAGTTACCTGGATAGAGGCTACGAGCAGTACTTC	CASSYLDRGYEQYF
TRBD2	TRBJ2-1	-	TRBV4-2	TGTGCCAGCAGCCAAGAACTAGCGTCCTACAATGAGCAGTTCTTC	CASSQELASYNEQFF
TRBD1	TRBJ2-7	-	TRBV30	TGTGCCTGGAGTGTAGCCTACAGGGGGACCGAGCAGTACTTC	CAWSVAYRGTEQYF
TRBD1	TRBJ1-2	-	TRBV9	TGTGCCAGCAGCGCCAGACAGGGGGCCTCCTATGGCTACACCTTC	CASSARQGASYGYTF
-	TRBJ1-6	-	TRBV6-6	TGTGCCAGCAGTTATAGCCCTGAGGGTGTTTCACCCCTCCACTTT	CASSYSPEGVSPLHF
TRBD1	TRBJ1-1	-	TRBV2	TGTGCCAGCAGTGGGAGACAGGGGTCTGAAGCTTTCTTT	CASSGRQGSEAFF
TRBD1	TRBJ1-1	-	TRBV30	TGTGCCTGGGGGACAGGGGGAGCCACTGAAGCTTTCTTT	CAWGTGGATEAFF
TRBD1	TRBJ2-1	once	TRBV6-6	TGTGCCAGCAGTTTTGGGACAGTGATATACAATGAGCAGTTCTTC	CASSFGTVIYNEQFF
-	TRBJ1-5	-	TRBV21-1	TGTGCCAGCAGCAATCCTCTGTCCCAGGGAATACACCAGCCCCAGCATTTT	CASSNPLSQGIHQPQHF
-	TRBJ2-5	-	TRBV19	TGTGCCAGTAGTATGAGGTCGTACCAAGAGACCCAGTACTTC	CASSMRSYQETQYF
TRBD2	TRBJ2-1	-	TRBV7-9	TGTGCCAGCAGCTCGGGTAGCGGGGACCTTTGGAATGAGCAGTTCTTC	CASSSGSGDLWNEQFF
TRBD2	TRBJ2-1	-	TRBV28	TGTGCCAGCAGACCAGACCCGGCTAGCGGGAGGGAAAGCTCCTACAATGAGCAGTTCTTC	CASRPDPASGRESSYNEQFF
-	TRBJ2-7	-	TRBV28	TGTGCCAGCAGTTTACCTCAGGACAGCTCCTACGAGCAGTACTTC	CASSLPQDSSYEQYF
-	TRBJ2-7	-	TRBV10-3	TGTGCCATCAGTGACGGGGTTCCGTCTTCCTACGAGCAGTACTTC	CAISDGVPSSYEQYF
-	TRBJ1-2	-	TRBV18	TGTGCCAGCTCACCAACCCAGGACTACTATGGCTACACCTTC	CASSPTQDYYGYTF
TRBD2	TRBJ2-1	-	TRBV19	TGTGCCAGTAGCCTTACTAGCGGCAGGCAGGATGAGCAGTTCTTC	CASSLTSGRQDEQFF
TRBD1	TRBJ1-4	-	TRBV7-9	TGTGCCAGCAGAAGAGGGGGCGGTAATGAAAAACTGTTTTTT	CASRRGGGNEKLFF
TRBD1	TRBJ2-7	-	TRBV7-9	TGTGCCAGCAGCCAAACAGGGGGCGCTTTCTACGAGCAGTACTTC	CASSQTGGAFYEQYF